The next 18 T cell receptor beta chains were all read from a single sample in a study of naive and memory T cell subsets. The beta constant-region primer was an equimolar mix of two oligonucleotides covering TRBC1 and TRBC2. The ligated cDNA underwent four PCR rounds using SP2 and nested alpha and beta constant-region primers. TCRdb independently ran MiXCR on the UMI-ligation and nested PCR reads; one entry per CDR3 protein. The sample has just over 80,000 distinct CDR3 sequences, over 9% seen once. Sequences were obtained from naive CD8+ T cells from blood. Receptor source: a human donor in good health.

The chain has TRBV27 and TRBJ1-2, with D possibly matching TRBD1 (5 bases). Trimming took off 3 bases at V and 0 bases at J, with 8 bases between the two ends. This CDR3 is 14 amino acids long. CDR1 and CDR2 from the germline V gene are MNHEY and SMNVEV (reference sequence). The CDR3 DNA reads as TGTGCCAGCAGTTTTGGGGGGGCTAACTATGGCTACACCTTC. Residues: CASSFGGANYGYTF.

This clonotype was counted a single time. The chain carries TRBV6-4 and TRBJ2-1; D is undetermined. Germline V gene lookup returns CDR1 MRHNA and CDR2 SNTAGT. Trimming removed 4 bases at V and 6 bases at J, with 7 bases between. CDR3 length: 12 amino acids. The CDR3 DNA follows: TGTGCCAGCAGTGTCTCCCTCAATGAGCAGTTCTTC. This translates into CASSVSLNEQFF.

There are a few counts of this clonotype. The rearrangement links TRBV2 to TRBJ2-3; D call uncertain. Germline V gene data show CDR1 as SNHLY and CDR2 as FYNNEI. This CDR3 comprises 13 residues. Trimming stripped 0 bases from V and 4 bases from J, with 5 bases between. The CDR3 bases are TGTGCCAGCAGTGAAGCTCTAGCAGATACGCAGTATTTT. Translating gives CASSEALADTQYF.

The rearrangement links TRBV5-5 to TRBJ2-3; D gene uncertain. V was trimmed by 0 bases and J by 6 bases, leaving 5 bases between them. Germline V gene sequence: CDR1 SGHKS, CDR2 YYEKEE (reference sequence). This CDR3 is built from 12 residues. The chain's CDR3 is CASSLEGDTQYF. The CDR3 DNA follows: TGTGCCAGCAGCTTGGAGGGCGATACGCAGTATTTT.

This clonotype came up a few times. The chain carries TRBV20-1 and TRBJ2-1, with TRBD2 matching over 7 bases. The CDR3 is 15 residues long. J was trimmed by 1 base and V by 0 bases; bases with no gene match: 3. The germline V gene has CDR1 DFQATT and CDR2 SNEGSKA (reference sequence). The CDR3 DNA follows: TGCAGTGCTAGAGATCGCGGGAGTTCCTACAATGAGCAGTTCTTC. Amino acids: CSARDRGSSYNEQFF.

The J gene is TRBJ2-7, the V gene TRBV12-3 or TRBV12-4, with a weak D call TRBD2 (6 bases). Trimming shortened V by 10 bases and J by 3 bases, and 10 bases separated the two germline ends. This CDR3 is built from 11 residues. CDR3 amino acids: CAITSSYEQYF. As DNA, the CDR3 is TGTGCCATTACTAGCAGCTACGAGCAGTACTTC.

The chain's CDR3 is CASSYSGGYGYTF. The DNA of the CDR3 is TGTGCCAGCAGTTACTCCGGGGGTTATGGCTACACCTTC. This sequence joins TRBV6-5 and TRBJ1-2; D is possibly TRBD1 (5 bases). V lost 0 bases and J 5 bases, leaving 7 bases between the germline ends. The germline V gene has CDR1 MNHEY and CDR2 SVGAGI. The CDR3 covers 13 residues.

The rearrangement joins TRBV27 to TRBJ2-5; the D gene is possibly TRBD2 (5 bases). CDR1 and CDR2 from the germline V gene are MNHEY and SMNVEV (reference sequence). The V end lost 8 bases, the J end lost 2 bases, and 15 bases lay between the germline ends. The CDR3 consists of 14 residues. CDR3 region: CASHQVGRQETQYF. CDR3 sequence (DNA): TGTGCCAGCCACCAGGTGGGGAGACAAGAGACCCAGTACTTC.

This clonotype was counted at least ten times. The rearrangement links TRBV28 to TRBJ2-2; no firm D call. The germline CDR1 and CDR2 sequences are MDHEN and SYDVKM. The CDR3 sequence is 14 residues long. The germline V and J ends were trimmed by 6 bases and 0 bases, with 8 bases remaining between them. Here the CDR3 reads CASSLDANTGELFF. The CDR3 coding sequence is TGTGCCAGCAGCCTAGACGCGAACACCGGGGAGCTGTTTTTT.

This clonotype was recorded at least ten times. In DNA form, the CDR3 reads TGCAGTGCACGAGACAGGGGAGGAACTGAAGCTTTCTTT. This sequence encodes CSARDRGGTEAFF. This chain links TRBV20-1 with TRBJ1-1; 8 bases are shared with TRBD1. The CDR3 contains 13 residues. Germline V gene lookup returns CDR1 DFQATT and CDR2 SNEGSKA (reference sequence). The V gene end was trimmed by 6 bases and the J gene end by 5 bases; junction bases not matched to a gene: 8.

The rearrangement links TRBV10-3 to TRBJ1-5; D uncertain. Trimming took 10 bases from V and 7 from J, leaving 20 bases between them. The CDR3 is made up of 14 amino acids. The germline V gene encodes CDR1 ENHRY and CDR2 SYGVKD. CDR3 DNA sequence: TGTGCCAGCGCCCGTGATAGACAAGGACAGCCCCAGCATTTT. Translating gives CASARDRQGQPQHF.

This clonotype was counted only a few times. CDR3 loop: CSARDHASSTDTQYF. Written as DNA, the CDR3 is TGCAGTGCTAGAGATCACGCTTCTAGCACAGATACGCAGTATTTT. V usage is TRBV20-1 and J usage is TRBJ2-3; D uncertain. Deletions cut 0 bases from V and 0 bases from J, with 10 bases between. This CDR3 region has 15 residues. Germline CDR1 and CDR2: DFQATT and SNEGSKA (reference sequence).

At least ten counts were recorded for this clonotype. The J gene is TRBJ2-7, the V gene TRBV27; 9 bases match TRBD2. The CDR3 loop spans 14 amino acids. After removal of 5 bases from V and 7 bases from J, the junction contained 9 bases not matched to a gene. Germline CDR1 is MNHEY and CDR2 is SMNVEV (reference sequence). The CDR3 is CASSAGLAIGEQYF. The CDR3 DNA reads as TGTGCCAGCAGTGCGGGACTAGCAATCGGGGAGCAGTACTTC.

This clonotype was found a few times. The chain is built from TRBV7-9 and TRBJ1-1; weak D call: TRBD1 (6 bases). Trimming shortened V by 4 bases and J by 4 bases, and 19 bases separated the two germline ends. Per germline, CDR1 SEHNR and CDR2 FQNEAQ (reference sequence). The CDR3 runs 16 residues. The CDR3 loop reads CASSSTSRGGGTEAFF. CDR3 DNA sequence: TGTGCCAGCAGCTCAACCTCCAGGGGAGGTGGCACTGAAGCTTTCTTT.

On this clonotype: This may come from a read error, since a much larger clone is one base off. V gene TRBV27 combines with J gene TRBJ2-7; no clear D. The CDR3 runs 14 residues. V was cut by 6 bases and J by 2 bases, with 14 bases left in between. Germline CDR1 reads MNHEY; CDR2 reads SMNVEV (reference sequence). CDR3 sequence (DNA): TGTGCCAGCAGATATCAGGATAGGGCCTACGAGCAGTACTTC. This gives the protein CASRYQDRAYEQYF.

This clonotype has at least ten counts. The genes are TRBV20-1 and TRBJ2-3; the match to TRBD1 covers 8 bases. The CDR3 is 15 amino acids. V was clipped by 1 base and J by 6 bases; unmatched bases: 9. Per the germline V gene, CDR1 is DFQATT and CDR2 is SNEGSKA (reference sequence). The DNA of the CDR3 is TGCAGTGCTAGAGGAAGGGACAGGCCATTGGATACGCAGTATTTT. It codes for CSARGRDRPLDTQYF.

In its sample, this clonotype was seen a few times. The V call is TRBV27, the J call TRBJ2-3; D remains unclear. Trimming pared 4 bases from V and 0 bases from J, leaving 14 bases between. CDR1 MNHEY and CDR2 SMNVEV come from the germline V gene (reference sequence). The CDR3 is made up of 16 amino acids. CDR3 sequence reads: CASSSQVGSSTDTQYF. DNA for the CDR3: TGTGCCAGCAGTTCCCAAGTTGGATCTAGCACAGATACGCAGTATTTT.

The DNA of the CDR3 is TGTGCCAGCAGTTACCCCGCACAGGGAGACTTCAATGAGCAGTTCTTC. It codes for CASSYPAQGDFNEQFF. The chain combines TRBV6-6 with TRBJ2-1; the D gene is possibly TRBD1 (6 bases). Trimming took 2 bases from V and 6 from J, leaving 17 bases between them. This CDR3 region has 16 residues. Germline assignment: CDR1 MNHNY and CDR2 SVGAGI (reference sequence).